A selection of T cell receptor beta chains follows, all from one sample in a study of blood T cell repertoires in COVID-19. Repertoires were generated with immunoSEQ multiplex PCR, while TCRdb's copy carries only in-frame clones and drops some. Of approximately 300,000 clones listed, roughly 89% are singletons. Material: PBMCs or T cells enriched from blood (not recorded which). The receptors derive from a woman in her 30s who had recovered from COVID-19. CDR3s include the opening cysteine and the closing phenylalanine or tryptophan. Each record gives: CDR3 DNA, CDR3 protein, V gene, clone size, J gene, D gene. A D gene is named only where the DNA matches it firmly. Rows may omit the clone size; those that give it use once, few, many or a size class.

CDR3 DNA: TGTGCCAGCAGCGTAGGGAGCGGGATGGGCTACAATGAGCAGTTCTTC
CDR3 protein: CASSVGSGMGYNEQFF
V gene: TRBV9
clone size: .
J gene: TRBJ2-1
D gene: TRBD2

CDR3 DNA: TGTGCCAGTAGTACGGGACTCGGACAGGGGACAGATACGCAGTATTTT
CDR3 protein: CASSTGLGQGTDTQYF
V gene: TRBV19
clone size: .
J gene: TRBJ2-3
D gene: TRBD1

CDR3 DNA: TGTGCCAGCAGCCAGGACTCAAATCAGCCCCAGCATTTT
CDR3 protein: CASSQDSNQPQHF
V gene: TRBV3-1/TRBV3-2
clone size: .
J gene: TRBJ1-5
D gene: .

CDR3 DNA: TGTGCCAGCAGTTCGCGAGGGAGTCGGCCCCAGCATTTT
CDR3 protein: CASSSRGSRPQHF
V gene: TRBV6-5
clone size: .
J gene: TRBJ1-5
D gene: .

CDR3 DNA: TGTGCCAGCTCACCGAGGTTTCTAGCGGGAGACAACGAGCAGTACTTC
CDR3 protein: CASSPRFLAGDNEQYF
V gene: TRBV18
clone size: .
J gene: TRBJ2-7
D gene: TRBD2

CDR3 DNA: TGTGCCTGGAATAACGACGGGAATCAGCCCCAGCATTTT
CDR3 protein: CAWNNDGNQPQHF
V gene: TRBV30
clone size: .
J gene: TRBJ1-5
D gene: .

CDR3 DNA: TGTGCCAGCACGAGAGACAGGACCCCCTACGAGCAGTACTTC
CDR3 protein: CASTRDRTPYEQYF
V gene: TRBV6-5
clone size: .
J gene: TRBJ2-7
D gene: .

CDR3 DNA: TGCGCCAGCAGCGGAGGGCGGGAGAGCGCAGATACGCAGTATTTT
CDR3 protein: CASSGGRESADTQYF
V gene: TRBV5-1
clone size: .
J gene: TRBJ2-3
D gene: TRBD2

CDR3 DNA: TGTGCCAGCAGCTTATCGGGGGATCAGCCCCAGCATTTT
CDR3 protein: CASSLSGDQPQHF
V gene: TRBV7-2
clone size: .
J gene: TRBJ1-5
D gene: .

CDR3 DNA: TGTGCCAGCAGTGACTCAGAGACAGGGGGCTATGGCTACACCTTC
CDR3 protein: CASSDSETGGYGYTF
V gene: TRBV6-4
clone size: once
J gene: TRBJ1-2
D gene: TRBD1

CDR3 DNA: TGCGCCAGCAGCCAAGATCGCTACAGGGGAACAGGGCCCCAGCATTTT
CDR3 protein: CASSQDRYRGTGPQHF
V gene: TRBV4-3
clone size: .
J gene: TRBJ1-5
D gene: TRBD1

CDR3 DNA: TGTGCCAGCAGCGCCGGGGGGCACGGGGCCAAAAACATTCAGTACTTC
CDR3 protein: CASSAGGHGAKNIQYF
V gene: TRBV25-1
clone size: .
J gene: TRBJ2-4
D gene: .

CDR3 DNA: TGTGCCAGCTCACCACCGAATCGGGCAGGCGACTATAGCAATCAGCCCCAGCATTTT
CDR3 protein: CASSPPNRAGDYSNQPQHF
V gene: TRBV18
clone size: .
J gene: TRBJ1-5
D gene: .

CDR3 DNA: TGTGCCAGTAGTGTGGACAAATATCAGCCCCAGCATTTT
CDR3 protein: CASSVDKYQPQHF
V gene: TRBV19
clone size: .
J gene: TRBJ1-5
D gene: .

CDR3 DNA: TGTGCCAGCAGCCAGGCCGGGACAGGGAATGAAAAACTGTTTTTT
CDR3 protein: CASSQAGTGNEKLFF
V gene: TRBV3-1/TRBV3-2
clone size: .
J gene: TRBJ1-4
D gene: TRBD1

CDR3 DNA: TGTGCCACCGCAATACGGACTAGCGGGACCTATGAGCAGTTCTTC
CDR3 protein: CATAIRTSGTYEQFF
V gene: TRBV3-1/TRBV3-2
clone size: .
J gene: TRBJ2-1
D gene: TRBD2

CDR3 DNA: TGTGCCAGCAGCTTGGGCCAGACAGGGTTGGAAACCGGGGAGCTGTTTTTT
CDR3 protein: CASSLGQTGLETGELFF
V gene: TRBV5-4
clone size: .
J gene: TRBJ2-2
D gene: TRBD1